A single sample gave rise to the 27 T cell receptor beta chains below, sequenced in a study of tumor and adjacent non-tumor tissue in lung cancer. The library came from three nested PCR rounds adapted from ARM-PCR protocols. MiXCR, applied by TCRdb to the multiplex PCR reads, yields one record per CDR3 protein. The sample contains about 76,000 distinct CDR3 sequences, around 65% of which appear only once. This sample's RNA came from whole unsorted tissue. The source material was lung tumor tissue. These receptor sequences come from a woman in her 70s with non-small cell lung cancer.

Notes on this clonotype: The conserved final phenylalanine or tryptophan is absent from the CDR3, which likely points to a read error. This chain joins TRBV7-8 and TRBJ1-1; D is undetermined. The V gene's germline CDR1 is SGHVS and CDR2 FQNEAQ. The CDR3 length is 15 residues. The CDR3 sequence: CTSTLWLGENTEAFY. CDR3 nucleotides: TGTACCAGCACCTTGTGGCTGGGTGAGAACACTGAAGCTTTCTAT.

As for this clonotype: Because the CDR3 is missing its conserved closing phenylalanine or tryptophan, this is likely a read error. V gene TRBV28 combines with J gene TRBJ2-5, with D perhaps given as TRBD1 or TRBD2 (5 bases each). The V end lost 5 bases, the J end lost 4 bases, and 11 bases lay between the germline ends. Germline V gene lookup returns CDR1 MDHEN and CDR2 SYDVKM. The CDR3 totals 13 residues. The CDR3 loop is CASSGGTAETQYI. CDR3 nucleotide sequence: TGTGCCAGCAGTGGGGGAACCGCAGAGACCCAGTACATC.

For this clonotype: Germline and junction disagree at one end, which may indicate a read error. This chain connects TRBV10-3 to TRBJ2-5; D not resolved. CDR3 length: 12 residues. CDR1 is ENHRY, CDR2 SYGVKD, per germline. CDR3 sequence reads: CAIKTIQETQYF. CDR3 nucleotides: TGCGCCATCAAGACGATACAAGAGACCCAGTACTTC.

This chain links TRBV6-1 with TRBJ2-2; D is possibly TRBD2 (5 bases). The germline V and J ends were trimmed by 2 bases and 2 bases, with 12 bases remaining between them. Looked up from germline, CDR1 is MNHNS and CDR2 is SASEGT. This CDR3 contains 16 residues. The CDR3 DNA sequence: TGTGCCAGCAGTGAACAGAGGGCCTTAAACACCGGGGAGCTGTTTTTT. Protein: CASSEQRALNTGELFF.

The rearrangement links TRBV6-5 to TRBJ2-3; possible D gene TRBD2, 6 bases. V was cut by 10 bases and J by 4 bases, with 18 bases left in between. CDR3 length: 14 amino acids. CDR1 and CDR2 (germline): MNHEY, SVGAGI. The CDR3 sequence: CAIGLPSDPDTQYF. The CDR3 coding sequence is TGTGCCATCGGGCTGCCTAGCGACCCAGATACGCAGTATTTT.

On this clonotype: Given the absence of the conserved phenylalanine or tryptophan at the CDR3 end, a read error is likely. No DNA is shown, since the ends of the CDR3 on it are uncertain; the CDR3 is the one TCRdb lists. CDR3 loop: CASSRDRGELYS. The rearrangement links TRBV12-3 or TRBV12-4 to TRBJ2-7; the table calls TRBD1, which could not be checked here. The CDR3 length is 12 residues, termini included.

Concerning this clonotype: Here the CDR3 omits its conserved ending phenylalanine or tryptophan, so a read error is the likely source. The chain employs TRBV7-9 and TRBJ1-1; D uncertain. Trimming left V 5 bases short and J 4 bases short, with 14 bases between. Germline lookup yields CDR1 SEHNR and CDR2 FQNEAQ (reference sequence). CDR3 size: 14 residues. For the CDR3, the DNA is TGTGCCAGCAGCCTTAATACCCCGGGCACTGAAGCTTTCTTA. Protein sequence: CASSLNTPGTEAFL.

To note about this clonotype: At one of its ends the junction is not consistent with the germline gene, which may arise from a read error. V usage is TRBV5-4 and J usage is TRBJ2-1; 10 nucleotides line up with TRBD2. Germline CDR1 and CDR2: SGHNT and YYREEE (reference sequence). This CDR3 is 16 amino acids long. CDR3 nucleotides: TGTGCCAACAGCCCCCCGAGCGGGAGGGCCGCAAATGAGCAGTTTTTC. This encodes CANSPPSGRAANEQFF.

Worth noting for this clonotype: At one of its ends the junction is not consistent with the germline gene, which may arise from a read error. In DNA, the CDR3 is TGCAGTGCTAGAGTAGGGACTAGCGGGAGTTACGGGCAGTGCTTC. Encoded protein: CSARVGTSGSYGQCF. The chain joins TRBV20-1 to TRBJ2-7, with 14 bases aligning to TRBD2. The CDR3 has 15 amino acids. Germline CDR1 and CDR2: DFQATT and SNEGSKA (reference sequence).

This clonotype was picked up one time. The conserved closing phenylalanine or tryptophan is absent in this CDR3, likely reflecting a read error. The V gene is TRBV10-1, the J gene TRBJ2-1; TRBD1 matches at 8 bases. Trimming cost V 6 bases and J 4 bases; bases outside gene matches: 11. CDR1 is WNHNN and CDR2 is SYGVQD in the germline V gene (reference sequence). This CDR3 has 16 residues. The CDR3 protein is CASSGPGQGAYNEQFY. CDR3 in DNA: TGCGCCAGCAGCGGACCCGGCCAGGGGGCTTACAATGAGCAGTTCTAC.

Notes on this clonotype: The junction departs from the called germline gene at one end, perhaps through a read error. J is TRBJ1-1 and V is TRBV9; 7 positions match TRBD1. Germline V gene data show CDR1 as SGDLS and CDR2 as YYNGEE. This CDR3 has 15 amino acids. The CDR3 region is CASSEAQGRWTEAIF. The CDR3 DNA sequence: TGTGCCAGCAGCGAGGCACAGGGGAGATGGACTGAAGCTATCTTT.

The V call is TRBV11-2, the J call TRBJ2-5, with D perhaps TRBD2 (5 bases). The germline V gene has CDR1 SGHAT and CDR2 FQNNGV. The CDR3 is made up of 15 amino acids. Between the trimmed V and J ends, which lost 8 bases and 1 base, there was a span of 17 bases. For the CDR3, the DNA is TGTGCCAGCGGCCCTGGCCCCAGCGGCCAAGAGACCCAGTACTTC. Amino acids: CASGPGPSGQETQYF.

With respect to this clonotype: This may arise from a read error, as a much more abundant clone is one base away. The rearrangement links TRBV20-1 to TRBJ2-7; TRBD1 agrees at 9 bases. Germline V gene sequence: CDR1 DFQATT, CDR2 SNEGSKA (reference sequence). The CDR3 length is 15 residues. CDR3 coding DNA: TGCACTGCTAGAGATCAGGGGACAGGGTCTTGGGAGCAGTACTTC. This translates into CTARDQGTGSWEQYF.

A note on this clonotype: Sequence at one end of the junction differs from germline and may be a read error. CDR3 protein: CAISLDRALSKQYF. The DNA for the CDR3 is TGCGCCATCAGCCTGGACAGGGCACTCAGCAAGCAGTACTTC. The rearrangement uses TRBV5-1 and TRBJ2-7; TRBD1 matches at 8 bases. The CDR3 consists of 14 residues. Germline-derived CDR1 and CDR2 are SGHRS and YFSETQ.

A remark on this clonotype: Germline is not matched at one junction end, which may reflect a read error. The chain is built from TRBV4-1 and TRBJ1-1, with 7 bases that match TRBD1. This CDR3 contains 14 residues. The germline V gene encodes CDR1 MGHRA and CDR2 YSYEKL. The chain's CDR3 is CTSSKGQFGSEAFF. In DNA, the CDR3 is TGCACCAGCAGCAAGGGACAGTTTGGCTCTGAAGCTTTCTTT.

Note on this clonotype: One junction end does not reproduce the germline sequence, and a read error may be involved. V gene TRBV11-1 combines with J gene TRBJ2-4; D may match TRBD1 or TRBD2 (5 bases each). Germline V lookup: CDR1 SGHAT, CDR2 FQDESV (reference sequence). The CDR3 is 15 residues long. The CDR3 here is CASSPTGLAINIQYF. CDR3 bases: TGTGCCAGCAGCCCAACAGGTCTAGCCATAAACATTCAATACTTC.

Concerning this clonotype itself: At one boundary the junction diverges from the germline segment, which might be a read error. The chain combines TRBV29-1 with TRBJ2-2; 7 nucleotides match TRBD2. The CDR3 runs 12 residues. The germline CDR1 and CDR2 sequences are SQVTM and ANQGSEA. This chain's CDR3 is CSAHGEGGKLFF. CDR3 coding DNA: TGTAGCGCCCATGGGGAGGGCGGGAAGCTGTTTTTT.

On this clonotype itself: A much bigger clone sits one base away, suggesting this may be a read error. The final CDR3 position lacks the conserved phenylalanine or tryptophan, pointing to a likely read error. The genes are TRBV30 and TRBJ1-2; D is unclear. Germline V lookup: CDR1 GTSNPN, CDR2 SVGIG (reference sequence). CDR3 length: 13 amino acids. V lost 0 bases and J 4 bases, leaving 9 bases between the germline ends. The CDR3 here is CAWSVGWGYGYTS. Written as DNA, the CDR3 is TGTGCCTGGAGTGTAGGCTGGGGCTATGGCTACACCTCC.

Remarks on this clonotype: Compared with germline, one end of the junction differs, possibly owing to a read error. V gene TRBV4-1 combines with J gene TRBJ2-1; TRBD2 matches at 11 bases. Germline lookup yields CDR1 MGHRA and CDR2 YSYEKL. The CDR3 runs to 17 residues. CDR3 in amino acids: CASSFESSGREGGEQFF. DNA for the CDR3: TGTGCCAGCAGCTTCGAGAGTAGCGGGAGGGAAGGTGGTGAGCAGTTCTTC.

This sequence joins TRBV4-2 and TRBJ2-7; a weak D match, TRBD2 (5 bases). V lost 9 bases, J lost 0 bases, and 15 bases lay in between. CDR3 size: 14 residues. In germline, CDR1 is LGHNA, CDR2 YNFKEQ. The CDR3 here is CASSVQRDSYEQYF. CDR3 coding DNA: TGTGCCAGTAGCGTGCAGCGAGACTCCTACGAGCAGTACTTC.

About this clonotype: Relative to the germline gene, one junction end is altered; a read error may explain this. CDR3 sequence (DNA): TGTGCCAACAGTCACTCGCTTGGGGAGGGGGAAGAGACCCAGAACTTC. It is translated as CANSHSLGEGEETQNF. The chain links TRBV6-5 to TRBJ2-5, with D perhaps TRBD2 (7 bases). From germline, CDR1 is MNHEY and CDR2 SVGAGI. The CDR3 contains 16 residues.

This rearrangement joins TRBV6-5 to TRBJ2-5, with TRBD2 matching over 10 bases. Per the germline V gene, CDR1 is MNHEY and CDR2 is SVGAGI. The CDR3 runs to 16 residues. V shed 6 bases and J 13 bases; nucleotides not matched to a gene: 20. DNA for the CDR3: TGTGCCAGCAGCCAACCCCAGCGGGAGGGCCAAGAGACCTTGTACTTC. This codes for CASSQPQREGQETLYF.

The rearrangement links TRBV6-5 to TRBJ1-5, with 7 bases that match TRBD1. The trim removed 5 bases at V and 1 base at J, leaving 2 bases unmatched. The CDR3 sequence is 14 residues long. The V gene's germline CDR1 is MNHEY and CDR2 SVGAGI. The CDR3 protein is CASSATGSNQPQHF. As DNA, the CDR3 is TGTGCCAGCAGTGCGACAGGGAGCAATCAGCCCCAGCATTTT.

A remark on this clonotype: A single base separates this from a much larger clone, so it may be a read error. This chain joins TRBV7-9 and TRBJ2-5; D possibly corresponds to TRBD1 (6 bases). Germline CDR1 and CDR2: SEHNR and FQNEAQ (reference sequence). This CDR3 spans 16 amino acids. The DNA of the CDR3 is TGTGCCAGCAGCTTTAGCCCCTTACAGGGTTGGAAGACCCGGTACTTC. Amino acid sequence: CASSFSPLQGWKTRYF.

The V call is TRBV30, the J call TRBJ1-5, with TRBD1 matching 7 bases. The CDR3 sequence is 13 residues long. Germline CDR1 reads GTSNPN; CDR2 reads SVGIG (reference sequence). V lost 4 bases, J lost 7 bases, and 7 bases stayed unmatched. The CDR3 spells CAWNSGGGQPQHF. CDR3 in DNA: TGTGCCTGGAACTCAGGGGGAGGACAGCCCCAGCATTTT.

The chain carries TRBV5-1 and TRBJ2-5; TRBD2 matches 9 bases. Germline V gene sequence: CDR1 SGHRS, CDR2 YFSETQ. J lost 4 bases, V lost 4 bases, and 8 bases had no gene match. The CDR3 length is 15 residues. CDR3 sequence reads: CASSPLAGVRETQYF. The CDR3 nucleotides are TGCGCCAGCAGCCCCTTAGCGGGAGTCAGAGAGACCCAGTACTTC.

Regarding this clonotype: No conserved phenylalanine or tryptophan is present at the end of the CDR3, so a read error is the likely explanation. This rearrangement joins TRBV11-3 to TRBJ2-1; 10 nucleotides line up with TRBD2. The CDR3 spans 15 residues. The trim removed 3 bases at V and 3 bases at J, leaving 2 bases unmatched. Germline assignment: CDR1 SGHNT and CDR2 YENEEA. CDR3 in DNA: TGTGCCAGCAGCTTGGCTAGCGGGAGCTACAATGAGCAGTTCTCA. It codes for CASSLASGSYNEQFS.